This T cell receptor beta chain was recorded in a study of CDR3 diversity in severe acne. TCRdb reanalysed the PCR reads using MiXCR and keeps one entry per CDR3 protein. This sample carries tens of thousands of distinct CDR3 sequences, 45% to 60% of them seen once, and the ten largest clones take roughly an eighth. The V end lost 7 bases, the J end lost 6 bases, and 15 bases lay between the germline ends. The germline CDR1 and CDR2 sequences are PRHDT and FYEKMQ (reference sequence). The CDR3 loop spans 13 amino acids. This sequence joins TRBV13 and TRBJ1-1, with no clear D. The specimen sequenced was blood. This clonotype was sampled from a male donor in good health, without acne. The CDR3 DNA reads as TGTGCCAGCACCGAAATTGGTAGGGCTGAAGCTTTCTTT. Encoded protein: CASTEIGRAEAFF.